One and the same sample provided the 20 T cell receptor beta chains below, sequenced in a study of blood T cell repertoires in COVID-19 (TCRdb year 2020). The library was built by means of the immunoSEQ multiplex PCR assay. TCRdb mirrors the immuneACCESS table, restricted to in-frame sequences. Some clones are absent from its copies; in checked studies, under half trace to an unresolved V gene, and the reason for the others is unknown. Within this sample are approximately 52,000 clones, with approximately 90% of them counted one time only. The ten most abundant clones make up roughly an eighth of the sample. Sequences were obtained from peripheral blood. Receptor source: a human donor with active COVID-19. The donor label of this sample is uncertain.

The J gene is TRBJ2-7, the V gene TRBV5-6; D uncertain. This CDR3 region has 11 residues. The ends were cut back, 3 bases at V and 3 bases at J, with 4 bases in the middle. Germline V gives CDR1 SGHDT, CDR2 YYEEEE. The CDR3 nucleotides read TGTGCCAGCAGCTCGGGCTACGAGCAGTACTTC. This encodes CASSSGYEQYF.

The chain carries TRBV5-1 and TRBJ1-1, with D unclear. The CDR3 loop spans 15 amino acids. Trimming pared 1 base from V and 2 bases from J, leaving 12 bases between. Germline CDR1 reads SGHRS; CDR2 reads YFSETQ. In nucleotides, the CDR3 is TGCGCCAGCAGCTTGTTTCCAGATACAAACACTGAAGCTTTCTTT. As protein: CASSLFPDTNTEAFF.

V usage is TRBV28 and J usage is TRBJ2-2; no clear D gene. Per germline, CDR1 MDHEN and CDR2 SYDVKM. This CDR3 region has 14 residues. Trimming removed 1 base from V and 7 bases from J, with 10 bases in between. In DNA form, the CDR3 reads TGTGCCAGCAGTTTATACAGTCAGGACGGGGAGCTGTTTTTT. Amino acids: CASSLYSQDGELFF.

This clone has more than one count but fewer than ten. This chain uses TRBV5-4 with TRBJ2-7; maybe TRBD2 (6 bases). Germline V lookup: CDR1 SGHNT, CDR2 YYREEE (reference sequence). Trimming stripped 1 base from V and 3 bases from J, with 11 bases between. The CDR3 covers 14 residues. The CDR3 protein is CASSLLAGFYEQYF. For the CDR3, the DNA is TGTGCCAGCAGCTTGCTTGCGGGGTTCTACGAGCAGTACTTC.

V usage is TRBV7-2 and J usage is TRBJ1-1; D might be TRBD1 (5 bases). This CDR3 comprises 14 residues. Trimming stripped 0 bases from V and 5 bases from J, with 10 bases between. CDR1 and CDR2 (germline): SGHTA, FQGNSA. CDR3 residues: CASSLAGVGTEAFF. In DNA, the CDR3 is TGTGCCAGCAGCTTAGCAGGGGTGGGGACTGAAGCTTTCTTT.

Here the CDR3 reads CSARTGSSGEQYF. In DNA form, the CDR3 reads TGCAGCGCCCGAACAGGGTCCTCGGGCGAGCAGTACTTC. The chain has TRBV29-1 and TRBJ2-7, with D possibly TRBD1 on 6 matching bases. CDR1 and CDR2 (germline): SQVTM, ANQGSEA. V was shortened by 7 bases and J by 6 bases, with 19 bases between the two germline ends. This CDR3 contains 13 residues.

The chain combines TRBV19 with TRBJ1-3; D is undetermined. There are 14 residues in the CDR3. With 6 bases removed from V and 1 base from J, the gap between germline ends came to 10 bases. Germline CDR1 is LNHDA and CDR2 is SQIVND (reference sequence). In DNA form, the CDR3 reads TGTGCCAGTAGAGACCGGGTGTCTGGAAACACCATATATTTT. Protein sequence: CASRDRVSGNTIYF.

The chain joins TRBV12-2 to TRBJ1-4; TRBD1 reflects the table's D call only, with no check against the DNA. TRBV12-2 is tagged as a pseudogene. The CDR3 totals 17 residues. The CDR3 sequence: CASRLQGQGVFNEKLFF. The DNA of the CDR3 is TGTGCAAGTCGCTTACAAGGACAGGGGGTTTTTAATGAAAAACTGTTTTTT.

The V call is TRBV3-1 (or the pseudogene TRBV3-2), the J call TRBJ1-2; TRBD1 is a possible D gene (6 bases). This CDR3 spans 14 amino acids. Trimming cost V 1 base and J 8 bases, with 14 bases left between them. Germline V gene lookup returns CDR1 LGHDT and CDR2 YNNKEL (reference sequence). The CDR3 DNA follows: TGTGCCAGCAGCCAAGGTGGGACACTAGGGGGCTACACCTTC. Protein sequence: CASSQGGTLGGYTF.

CDR3 DNA: TGCGCCAGCAGCTTGGCCATGGGACAGGGCCGGAACTATGGCTACACCTTC. It is translated as CASSLAMGQGRNYGYTF. The rearrangement uses TRBV5-1 and TRBJ1-2, with 9 bases aligning to TRBD1. Germline trimming cut 0 bases from V and 2 bases from J; bases unmatched to any gene: 8. The germline V gene has CDR1 SGHRS and CDR2 YFSETQ. The CDR3 runs 17 residues.

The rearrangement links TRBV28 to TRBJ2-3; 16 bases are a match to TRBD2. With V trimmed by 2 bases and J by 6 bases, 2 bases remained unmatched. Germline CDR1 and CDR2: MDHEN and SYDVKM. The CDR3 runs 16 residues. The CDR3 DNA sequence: TGTGCCAGCAGTTTACCGGGACTAGCGGGAGGGGATACGCAGTATTTT. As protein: CASSLPGLAGGDTQYF.

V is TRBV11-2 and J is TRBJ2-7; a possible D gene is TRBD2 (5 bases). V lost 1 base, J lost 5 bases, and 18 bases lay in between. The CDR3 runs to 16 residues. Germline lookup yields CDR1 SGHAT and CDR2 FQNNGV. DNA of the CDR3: TGTGCCAGCAGCTTAGGTCTTGCGAGGAGGCAACACGAGCAGTACTTC. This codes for CASSLGLARRQHEQYF.

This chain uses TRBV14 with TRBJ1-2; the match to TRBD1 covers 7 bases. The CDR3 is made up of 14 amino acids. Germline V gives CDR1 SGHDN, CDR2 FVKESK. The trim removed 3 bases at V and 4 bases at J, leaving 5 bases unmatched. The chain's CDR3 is CASSQTDRFYGYTF. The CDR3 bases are TGTGCCAGCAGCCAGACGGACAGGTTCTATGGCTACACCTTC.

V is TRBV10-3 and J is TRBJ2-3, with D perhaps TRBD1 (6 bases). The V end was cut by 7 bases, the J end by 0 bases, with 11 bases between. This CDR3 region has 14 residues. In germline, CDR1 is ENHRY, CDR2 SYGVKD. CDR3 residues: CAINPQGSTDTQYF. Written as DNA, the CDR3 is TGTGCCATCAACCCACAGGGAAGCACAGATACGCAGTATTTT.

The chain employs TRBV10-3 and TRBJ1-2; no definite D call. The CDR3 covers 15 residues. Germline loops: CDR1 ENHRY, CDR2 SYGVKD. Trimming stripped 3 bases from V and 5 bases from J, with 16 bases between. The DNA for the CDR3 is TGTGCCATCAGTGAAGGACTGGGCTTAGGGTATGGCTACACCTTC. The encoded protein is CAISEGLGLGYGYTF.

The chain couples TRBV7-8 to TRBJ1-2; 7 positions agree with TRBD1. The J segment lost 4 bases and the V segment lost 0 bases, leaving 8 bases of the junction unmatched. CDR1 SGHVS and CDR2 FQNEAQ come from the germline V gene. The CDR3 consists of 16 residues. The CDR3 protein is CASSLALKGAGYGYTF. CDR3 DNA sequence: TGTGCCAGCAGCTTAGCTTTGAAGGGGGCGGGCTATGGCTACACCTTC.

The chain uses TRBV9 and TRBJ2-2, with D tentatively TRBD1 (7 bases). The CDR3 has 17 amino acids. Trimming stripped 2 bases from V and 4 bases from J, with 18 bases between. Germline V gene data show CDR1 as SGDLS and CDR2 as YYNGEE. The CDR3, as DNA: TGTGCCAGCAGCGTGCAGACAGGGACTGTCTCCACCGGGGAGCTGTTTTTT. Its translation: CASSVQTGTVSTGELFF.

CDR3 nucleotides: TGTGCCAGTAGTATTAGGACATCCTTGAACACTGAAGCTTTCTTT. Translating gives CASSIRTSLNTEAFF. This chain links TRBV19 with TRBJ1-1; possibly TRBD1 for D (5 bases). Trimming removed 3 bases from V and 0 bases from J, with 11 bases in between. The CDR3 loop spans 15 amino acids. Germline V gene lookup returns CDR1 LNHDA and CDR2 SQIVND (reference sequence).

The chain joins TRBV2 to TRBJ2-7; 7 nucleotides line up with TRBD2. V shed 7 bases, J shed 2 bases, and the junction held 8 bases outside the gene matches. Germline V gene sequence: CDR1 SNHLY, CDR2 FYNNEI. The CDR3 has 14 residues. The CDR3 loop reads CASKTAGLTYEQYF. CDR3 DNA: TGTGCCAGCAAAACAGCGGGACTAACCTACGAGCAGTACTTC.

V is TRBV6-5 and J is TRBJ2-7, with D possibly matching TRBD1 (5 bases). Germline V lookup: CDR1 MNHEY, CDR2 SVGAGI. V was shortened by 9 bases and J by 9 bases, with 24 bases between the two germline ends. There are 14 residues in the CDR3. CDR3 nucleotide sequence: TGTGCCAGGTCCCCTCAAGACAGCTACTCTCCGCAGTACGTC. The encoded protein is CARSPQDSYSPQYV.